This T cell receptor (beta chain) came from a study of shared clonotypes between healthy human individuals. A CD45RA-negative memory subset and a CD45RA+ naive subset were separated from the CD4+ cells. In regard to this clone: Its antigen remains unknown. This sample also contains other DNA sequences that code for the same CDR3.

The CDR3 covers 12 residues. Trimming cost V 1 base and J 4 bases, with 2 bases left between them. Germline V gene data show CDR1 as LNHNV and CDR2 as YYDKDF (reference sequence). The genomic DNA of each subset was split evenly across several immunoSEQ plates. Libraries were prepared by immunoSEQ multiplex PCR; TCRdb keeps only in-frame clonotypes and omits some of them. Here the sample spans a few million clones, over 85% being singletons. Study findings and constraints: Sharing of clonotypes among donors was expected to vary with sequencing depth.

The clonotype was recovered from a man aged 18-30 years in good health. Some clones in this sample may be carry-over from other donors' samples. Specimen: naive CD4+ T cells from PBMCs. Subset reported: CD45RA+ positively selected. The rearrangement joins TRBV15 to TRBJ1-5; D is undetermined. CDR3 protein: CATSRGNQPQHF. DNA for the CDR3: TGTGCCACCAGCAGAGGAAATCAGCCCCAGCATTTT.